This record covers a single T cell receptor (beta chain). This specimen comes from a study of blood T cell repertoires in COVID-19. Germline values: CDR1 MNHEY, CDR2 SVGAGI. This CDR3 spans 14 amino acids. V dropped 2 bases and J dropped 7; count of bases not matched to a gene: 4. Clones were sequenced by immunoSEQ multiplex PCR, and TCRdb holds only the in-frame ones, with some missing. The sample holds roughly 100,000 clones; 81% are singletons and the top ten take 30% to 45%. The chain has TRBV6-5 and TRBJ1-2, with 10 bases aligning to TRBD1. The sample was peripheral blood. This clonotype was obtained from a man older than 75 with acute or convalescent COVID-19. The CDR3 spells CASSYQRTGGGYTF. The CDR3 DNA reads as TGTGCCAGCAGTTACCAACGGACAGGGGGTGGCTACACCTTC.